A selection of T cell receptor beta chains follows, all from one sample in a study of T-cell memory formation after mild COVID-19. TCRdb called the 5' RACE reads again in MiXCR, with one record for every CDR3 protein. The repertoire consists of roughly 170,000 distinct CDR3 sequences, with about 22% occurring once and the leading ten covering roughly 24%. The material sequenced was PBMCs or a T cell subset sorted from them (not recorded which). The receptors were sampled from an adult woman who had mild COVID-19 (a few samples of this study predate the infection). Cell type and time point are not known. Both conserved end residues are part of each CDR3. Each record gives: CDR3 length, V gene, D gene, J gene, clone size, CDR3 protein, CDR3 DNA. A D gene is named only where the DNA matches it firmly. Size tells how often a clone was seen (once, few, many) or the class of an expanded clone, and some rows leave it out.

15	TRBV6-2/TRBV6-3	TRBD2	TRBJ2-7	-	CASSSYLAASYEQYF	TGTGCCAGCAGTTCCTATCTAGCGGCCTCCTACGAGCAGTACTTC
19	TRBV5-1	-	TRBJ2-1	-	CASSLGGSPRRTFYNEQFF	TGCGCCAGCAGCTTGGGGGGTAGCCCCAGAAGGACCTTCTACAATGAGCAGTTCTTC
16	TRBV25-1	TRBD1	TRBJ2-1	-	CASSDSKGQGYNEQFF	TGTGCCAGCAGTGACTCCAAGGGACAGGGCTACAATGAGCAGTTCTTC
13	TRBV27	-	TRBJ1-1	many	CASSLAWGREAFF	TGTGCCAGCAGTTTAGCTTGGGGGAGAGAAGCTTTCTTT
15	TRBV4-1	TRBD1	TRBJ1-3	few	CASSQGQGRGNTIYF	TGCGCCAGCAGCCAGGGACAGGGGAGAGGAAACACCATATATTTT
16	TRBV7-3	TRBD2	TRBJ2-3	-	CASSDGTSGRRDTQYF	TGTGCCAGCAGCGATGGGACTAGCGGGAGAAGAGATACGCAGTATTTT
12	TRBV6-6	-	TRBJ1-5	-	CASSYSWQPQHF	TGTGCCAGCAGTTACTCCTGGCAGCCCCAGCATTTT
14	TRBV2	-	TRBJ1-4	-	CASSALAANEKLFF	TGTGCCAGCAGTGCCCTCGCCGCTAATGAAAAACTGTTTTTT
15	TRBV13	TRBD1	TRBJ1-2	-	CASSSDRTANYGYTF	TGTGCCAGCAGCTCGGACAGGACCGCTAACTATGGCTACACCTTC
12	TRBV29-1	-	TRBJ2-5	-	CSVEGEVGTQYF	TGCAGCGTTGAGGGAGAGGTGGGAACCCAGTACTTC
16	TRBV20-1	TRBD2	TRBJ2-3	-	CSAPWSGTIVTDTQYF	TGCAGTGCTCCGTGGAGCGGGACTATTGTCACAGATACGCAGTATTTT
15	TRBV9	-	TRBJ1-2	few	CASTPLGVTNYGYTF	TGTGCCAGCACCCCCCTGGGGGTCACTAACTATGGCTACACCTTC
17	TRBV4-1	TRBD1	TRBJ2-7	-	CASSQSSEDREVDEQYF	TGCGCCAGCAGCCAATCATCCGAGGACAGGGAGGTCGACGAGCAGTACTTC
15	TRBV4-1	-	TRBJ1-2	-	CASSQVTVGNYGYTF	TGCGCCAGCAGCCAGGTGACAGTGGGTAACTATGGCTACACCTTC
14	TRBV4-1	-	TRBJ1-1	few	CASGPRMENTEAFF	TGCGCCAGCGGACCACGGATGGAGAACACTGAAGCTTTCTTT
11	TRBV12-3/TRBV12-4	-	TRBJ1-3	-	CASTEGNTIYF	TGTGCCAGCACGGAGGGAAACACCATATATTTT
14	TRBV9	-	TRBJ2-1	few	CASSVAGAGDEQFF	TGTGCCAGCAGCGTAGCTGGGGCCGGGGATGAGCAGTTCTTC
15	TRBV9	TRBD1	TRBJ2-1	few	CASSDPGQGPNEQFF	TGTGCCAGCAGCGACCCGGGACAGGGACCCAATGAGCAGTTCTTC
16	TRBV12-3/TRBV12-4	TRBD2	TRBJ2-1	few	CASSSLAGAVYNEQFF	TGTGCCAGCAGTTCACTAGCGGGAGCAGTTTACAATGAGCAGTTCTTC
14	TRBV29-1	TRBD1	TRBJ2-5	-	CSVASSTGEETQYF	TGCAGCGTTGCCTCCAGCACAGGGGAAGAGACCCAGTACTTC
15	TRBV2	-	TRBJ1-1	-	CAGAQRGGLGTEAFF	TGTGCCGGAGCCCAAAGGGGCGGGTTAGGCACTGAAGCTTTCTTT
21	TRBV24-1	TRBD2	TRBJ2-3	-	CATSDSGTSGRRRRLTDTQYF	TGTGCCACCAGTGACAGCGGGACTAGCGGGAGAAGGAGGCGGCTCACAGATACGCAGTATTTT
14	TRBV7-9	-	TRBJ2-1	few	CASSFYEGPNEQFF	TGTGCCAGCAGCTTCTATGAGGGTCCCAATGAGCAGTTCTTC
16	TRBV7-9	-	TRBJ2-2	few	CASSPRAGENTGELFF	TGTGCCAGCAGCCCCAGGGCAGGGGAGAACACCGGGGAGCTGTTTTTT
17	TRBV12-3/TRBV12-4	-	TRBJ2-1	few	CASTPASGARPYNEQFF	TGTGCCAGCACCCCAGCGTCCGGGGCGAGACCCTACAATGAGCAGTTCTTC
18	TRBV13	TRBD2	TRBJ2-1	few	CASSALRGGARGVVEQFF	TGTGCCAGCAGCGCCCTACGCGGGGGGGCCAGAGGAGTCGTTGAGCAGTTCTTC
14	TRBV3-1	-	TRBJ2-5	-	CASSQDPDIETQYF	TGTGCCAGCAGCCAAGATCCCGACATTGAGACCCAGTACTTC
13	TRBV12-3/TRBV12-4	-	TRBJ2-2	-	CASSLGFSGELFF	TGTGCCAGCAGTTTAGGGTTTTCCGGGGAGCTGTTTTTT
17	TRBV5-1	-	TRBJ2-3	-	CASSLEGLHTGTDTQYF	TGCGCCAGCAGCTTGGAAGGACTACATACGGGCACAGATACGCAGTATTTT
14	TRBV12-3/TRBV12-4	-	TRBJ1-4	-	CASSFSGREEKLFF	TGTGCCAGCAGTTTCTCAGGAAGGGAGGAAAAACTGTTTTTT
15	TRBV2	TRBD2	TRBJ2-1	-	CASSLPRGAYNEQFF	TGTGCCAGCAGCCTCCCCCGGGGGGCCTACAATGAGCAGTTCTTC
15	TRBV12-3/TRBV12-4	-	TRBJ1-5	few	CASREGSYSNQPQHF	TGTGCCTCCAGGGAGGGATCGTATAGCAATCAGCCCCAGCATTTT
16	TRBV7-3	TRBD2	TRBJ2-1	-	CASSPGTSGDYNEQFF	TGTGCCAGCAGCCCAGGGACTAGCGGAGACTACAATGAGCAGTTCTTC
12	TRBV5-6	-	TRBJ1-1	few	CASSLATGEAFF	TGTGCCAGCAGCTTGGCCACGGGGGAAGCTTTCTTT
15	TRBV4-3	-	TRBJ2-3	-	CASSQGHSGTDTQYF	TGCGCCAGCAGCCAAGGGCATAGCGGCACAGATACGCAGTATTTT
13	TRBV11-2	-	TRBJ1-1	few	CASSPNPRPGAFF	TGTGCCAGCAGCCCAAATCCCCGCCCGGGAGCTTTCTTT
15	TRBV29-1	TRBD2	TRBJ2-7	few	CSVEELAGFEYEQYF	TGCAGCGTTGAGGAGCTAGCGGGATTTGAGTACGAGCAGTACTTC
15	TRBV7-9	-	TRBJ2-1	-	CASSLGPLTTNEQFF	TGTGCCAGCAGCTTAGGGCCGCTAACGACCAATGAGCAGTTCTTC
14	TRBV12-3/TRBV12-4	-	TRBJ2-1	-	CASVSTAPYNEQFF	TGTGCCAGCGTCTCGACGGCGCCTTACAATGAGCAGTTCTTC
15	TRBV11-2	-	TRBJ2-5	few	CASSPRWGPQETQYF	TGTGCCAGCAGCCCCCGATGGGGGCCGCAAGAGACCCAGTACTTC
15	TRBV7-3	-	TRBJ2-3	-	CASSLGAESTDTQYF	TGTGCCAGCAGCTTAGGGGCAGAGAGCACAGATACGCAGTATTTT